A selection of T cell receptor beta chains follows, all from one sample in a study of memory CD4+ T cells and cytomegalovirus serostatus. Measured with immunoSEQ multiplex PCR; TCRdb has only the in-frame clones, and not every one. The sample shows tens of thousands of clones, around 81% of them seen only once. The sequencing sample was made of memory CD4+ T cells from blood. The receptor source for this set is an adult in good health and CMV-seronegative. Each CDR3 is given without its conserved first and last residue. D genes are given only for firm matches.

CDR3aa: ASTYTTEAF; d_gene: NA; v_gene: TRBV28; j_gene: TRBJ1-1
CDR3aa: ASSRDRAGSPLH; d_gene: TRBD1; v_gene: TRBV6-6; j_gene: TRBJ1-6
CDR3aa: ASGQDGSLPETQY; d_gene: NA; v_gene: TRBV6-6; j_gene: TRBJ2-5
CDR3aa: ASSRPDHEKLF; d_gene: NA; v_gene: TRBV7-2; j_gene: TRBJ1-4
CDR3aa: AWRGQSSNQPQH; d_gene: NA; v_gene: TRBV30; j_gene: TRBJ1-5
CDR3aa: ASSLQGSPNEQF; d_gene: NA; v_gene: TRBV11-3; j_gene: TRBJ2-1
CDR3aa: ASSVAAGDGNTIY; d_gene: NA; v_gene: TRBV7-9; j_gene: TRBJ1-3
CDR3aa: ASSQPGLAEGYEQY; d_gene: TRBD2; v_gene: TRBV28; j_gene: TRBJ2-7
CDR3aa: ASSVDGTTYNEQF; d_gene: NA; v_gene: TRBV9; j_gene: TRBJ2-1
CDR3aa: ASSSKGHGNQPQH; d_gene: NA; v_gene: TRBV6-1; j_gene: TRBJ1-5
CDR3aa: ASSLVSTDTQY; d_gene: NA; v_gene: TRBV11-3; j_gene: TRBJ2-3
CDR3aa: ASREVMGHDYGYT; d_gene: NA; v_gene: TRBV6-5; j_gene: TRBJ1-2
CDR3aa: ASRRRTGTGAREQY; d_gene: TRBD1; v_gene: TRBV28; j_gene: TRBJ2-7
CDR3aa: ASSFLTSGRVNEQY; d_gene: TRBD2; v_gene: TRBV5-6; j_gene: TRBJ2-7
CDR3aa: ASSEISGAYNEQF; d_gene: NA; v_gene: TRBV6-1; j_gene: TRBJ2-1
CDR3aa: ASSYKGGLWNEQF; d_gene: NA; v_gene: TRBV6-5; j_gene: TRBJ2-1
CDR3aa: ASSPRDHSGNTIY; d_gene: NA; v_gene: TRBV21-1; j_gene: TRBJ1-3
CDR3aa: ASSDGSSGGRGEQY; d_gene: TRBD2; v_gene: TRBV10-2; j_gene: TRBJ2-7
CDR3aa: ASSLTTAGELF; d_gene: NA; v_gene: TRBV5-1; j_gene: TRBJ2-2
CDR3aa: AWSRWREETQY; d_gene: NA; v_gene: TRBV30; j_gene: TRBJ2-5
CDR3aa: ASSQDENSYSYEQY; d_gene: NA; v_gene: TRBV4-3; j_gene: TRBJ2-7
CDR3aa: ASKGVFGDIQY; d_gene: NA; v_gene: TRBV2; j_gene: TRBJ2-4
CDR3aa: ASSLDRGWEKLF; d_gene: TRBD1; v_gene: TRBV7-9; j_gene: TRBJ1-4
CDR3aa: ASSRQSYEQY; d_gene: NA; v_gene: TRBV18; j_gene: TRBJ2-7
CDR3aa: ASSLVGTGNTEAF; d_gene: NA; v_gene: TRBV5-1; j_gene: TRBJ1-1
CDR3aa: ASSAENLNTGELF; d_gene: NA; v_gene: TRBV7-3; j_gene: TRBJ2-2
CDR3aa: ASSERYRGQGSMDRRTEAF; d_gene: TRBD1; v_gene: TRBV6-1; j_gene: TRBJ1-1
CDR3aa: ASSYDGGKDTQY; d_gene: NA; v_gene: TRBV6-6; j_gene: TRBJ2-3
CDR3aa: ASSPYREAQQY; d_gene: NA; v_gene: TRBV14; j_gene: TRBJ2-7
CDR3aa: ASSQEGVLAGQADTQY; d_gene: TRBD2; v_gene: TRBV14; j_gene: TRBJ2-3
CDR3aa: ASSLAGGYEETQY; d_gene: NA; v_gene: TRBV7-7; j_gene: TRBJ2-5
CDR3aa: ASSLGDNYGYT; d_gene: NA; v_gene: TRBV11-2; j_gene: TRBJ1-2
CDR3aa: ASSIGAGGHYGYT; d_gene: NA; v_gene: TRBV19; j_gene: TRBJ1-2
CDR3aa: ASSSQGALAGNTIY; d_gene: TRBD1; v_gene: TRBV7-2; j_gene: TRBJ1-3
CDR3aa: ASSPSGRPGRRAEAF; d_gene: NA; v_gene: TRBV7-9; j_gene: TRBJ1-1
CDR3aa: ASSSGHQYGYT; d_gene: NA; v_gene: TRBV5-6; j_gene: TRBJ1-2
CDR3aa: ATSRVPDNQPQH; d_gene: NA; v_gene: TRBV15; j_gene: TRBJ1-5
CDR3aa: ASQTGRRIEQY; d_gene: NA; v_gene: TRBV10-1; j_gene: TRBJ2-7
CDR3aa: ASSLWSDTQY; d_gene: NA; v_gene: TRBV27; j_gene: TRBJ2-3
CDR3aa: ASSLERGEQF; d_gene: NA; v_gene: TRBV11-3; j_gene: TRBJ2-1